This T cell receptor beta chain was retrieved from a study of long-term antiretroviral therapy in people with HIV. Version v3.0 of the immunoSEQ assay ran at survey level. Sequenced by immunoSEQ multiplex PCR; TCRdb stores in-frame clones only, minus some. This table holds about 21,000 clones, about 82% found once. Specimens retained roughly 1-11 million cryopreserved PBMC preceding DNA extraction. Specimen: unsorted PBMCs, collected 1.3 years after starting antiretroviral therapy. The receptor was isolated from a man aged 60 to 75 with HIV.

CDR3 loop: CATSRDPGWGEQFF. The CDR3 coding sequence is TGTGCCACCAGCAGAGATCCAGGGTGGGGTGAGCAGTTCTTC. The chain is built from TRBV15 and TRBJ2-1, with D possibly matching TRBD1 (5 bases). Trimming stripped 0 bases from V and 9 bases from J, with 12 bases between. Germline CDR1 LNHNV, CDR2 YYDKDF (reference sequence). CDR3 length: 14 amino acids.